This T cell receptor beta chain was observed in a study of cytotoxic CD8 clonotypes in ibrutinib-treated CLL. Produced via immunoSEQ multiplex PCR; TCRdb's table is partial and in-frame only. The data contain 160,000 or so clones, roughly four fifths of them singletons. Study outcomes and limitations: On treatment, the uncommon public clonotypes contracted or remained stable.

In the case of this clone: Its antigen is currently unknown.

Germline V lookup: CDR1 LNHNV, CDR2 YYDKDF (reference sequence). The CDR3 contains 13 residues. The V and J ends lost 7 bases and 1 base respectively, with 10 bases between them. This sequence joins TRBV15 and TRBJ1-1; possible D gene TRBD1, 6 bases. The sequence derives from a human donor with chronic lymphocytic leukemia. The sample here was PBMCs, taken after 12 months of ibrutinib treatment. In nucleotides, the CDR3 is TGTGCCACCAAGTACAGGGAGAACACTGAAGCTTTCTTT. Residues: CATKYRENTEAFF.